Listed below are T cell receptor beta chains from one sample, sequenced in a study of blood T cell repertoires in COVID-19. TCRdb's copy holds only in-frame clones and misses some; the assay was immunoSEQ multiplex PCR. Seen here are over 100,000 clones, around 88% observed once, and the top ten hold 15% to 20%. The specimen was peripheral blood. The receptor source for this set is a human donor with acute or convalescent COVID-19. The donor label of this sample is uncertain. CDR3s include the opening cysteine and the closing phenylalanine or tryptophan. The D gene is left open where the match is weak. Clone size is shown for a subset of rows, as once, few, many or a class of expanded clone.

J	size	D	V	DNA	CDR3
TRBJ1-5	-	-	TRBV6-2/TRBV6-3	TGTGCCAGCAGTTCCCCATACGACAGGAAACCGAATCAGCCCCAGCATTTT	CASSSPYDRKPNQPQHF
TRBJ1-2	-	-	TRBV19	TGTGCCAGTAGTAACCCCCTAGGGGGTAACTATGGCTACACCTTC	CASSNPLGGNYGYTF
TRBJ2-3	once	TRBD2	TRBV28	TGTGCCAGCTCCGGACTAGCGGGAGGTGTTGGAGATACGCAGTATTTT	CASSGLAGGVGDTQYF
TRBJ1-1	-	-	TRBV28	TGTGCCAGCAGGGTCAGGGGTACTGAAGCTTTCTTT	CASRVRGTEAFF
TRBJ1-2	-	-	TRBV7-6	TGTGCCAGCAGCTTAGCAGGGGGAGATGGCTACACCTTC	CASSLAGGDGYTF
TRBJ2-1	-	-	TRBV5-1	TGCGCCAGCAAGGAGGTCCCGAGCTCCTACAATGAGCAGTTCTTC	CASKEVPSSYNEQFF
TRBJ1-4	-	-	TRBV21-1	TGTGCCAGCAGCAAAACGGGGTTCCGGGAAAAACTGTTTTTT	CASSKTGFREKLFF
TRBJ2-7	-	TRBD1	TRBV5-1	TGCGCCAGCAGCTACCGGACAGGGGGCGATTACGAGCAGTACTTC	CASSYRTGGDYEQYF
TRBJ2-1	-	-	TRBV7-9	TGTGCCAGCAGCTTATTAGAACCCGCGGGATCGAATGAGCAGTTCTTC	CASSLLEPAGSNEQFF
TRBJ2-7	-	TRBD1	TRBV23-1	TGCGCCAGCAGTCAATCGCAGGGGGCGAACTACGAGCAGTACTTC	CASSQSQGANYEQYF
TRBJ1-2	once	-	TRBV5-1	TGCGCCAGCAGCCAGGACAGTCCCAACTATGGCTACACCTTC	CASSQDSPNYGYTF
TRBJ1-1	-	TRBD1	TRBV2	TGTGCCAGCCTTGAGTGGGACAGGCCTAACACTGAAGCTTTCTTT	CASLEWDRPNTEAFF
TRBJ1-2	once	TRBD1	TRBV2	TGTGCCAGCACCAGTGGACAGGGGAACTATGGCTACACCTTC	CASTSGQGNYGYTF
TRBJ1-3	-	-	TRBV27	TGTGCCAGCAGGACGGGAAGGTCTGGAAACACCATATATTTT	CASRTGRSGNTIYF
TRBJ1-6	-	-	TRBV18	TGTGCCAGCTCACCTGCGAGGGACATTAATTCACCCCTCCACTTT	CASSPARDINSPLHF
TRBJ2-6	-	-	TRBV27	TGTGCCAGCAGTTACAGGGACTCTGGGGCCAACGTCCTGACTTTC	CASSYRDSGANVLTF
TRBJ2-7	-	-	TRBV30	TGTGCCTGGAGTTTTGTCTCGCGGGTTCAGATGAAGCAGTACTTC	CAWSFVSRVQMKQYF
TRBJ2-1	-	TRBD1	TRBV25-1	TGTGCCAGCAGTGAATTTGGGACAGGTCCCAATGAGCAGTTCTTC	CASSEFGTGPNEQFF
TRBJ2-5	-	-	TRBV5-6	TGTGCCAGCAGCTTGGTCTTAGCTGTGGAGACCCAGTACTTC	CASSLVLAVETQYF
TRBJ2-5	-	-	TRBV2	TGTGCCAGCAGTGGGCGGGGGCTCGAGACCCAGTACTTC	CASSGRGLETQYF
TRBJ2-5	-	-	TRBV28	TGTGCCGCTGAAAGGAAATCCTGGACAGCCCAAGAGACCCAGTACTTC	CAAERKSWTAQETQYF
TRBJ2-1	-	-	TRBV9	TGTGCCAGCAGCCAAGGGGTTTACAATGAGCAGTTCTTC	CASSQGVYNEQFF
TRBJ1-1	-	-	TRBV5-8	TGTGCCAGCAGCTTGTATGGGGGGGACACTGAAGCTTTCTTT	CASSLYGGDTEAFF
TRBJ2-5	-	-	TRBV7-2	TGTGCCAGCAGCTTACAGGTGACAGCTCCCCAAGAGACCCAGTACTTC	CASSLQVTAPQETQYF
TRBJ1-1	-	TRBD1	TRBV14	TGTGCCAGCAGCCAAGTACTAGTGGGGACAGGGGGCGCCGGGGAAGCTTTCTTT	CASSQVLVGTGGAGEAFF
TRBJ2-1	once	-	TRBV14	TGTGCCAGCAGCCTCTCCGGGCGGGATGAGCAGTTCTTC	CASSLSGRDEQFF
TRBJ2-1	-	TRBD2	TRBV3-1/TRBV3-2	TGTGCCAGCAGCTGGACTAGCGGGACCTACAATGAGCAGTTCTTC	CASSWTSGTYNEQFF
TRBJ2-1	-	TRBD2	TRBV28	TGTGCCAGCAGAGCGCAGCGGGGGCCTTCCTACAATGAGCAGTTCTTC	CASRAQRGPSYNEQFF
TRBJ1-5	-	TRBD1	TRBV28	TGTGCCAGCAGTCCAGCCGGGACAGGTGTGGGACAGCCCCAGCATTTT	CASSPAGTGVGQPQHF
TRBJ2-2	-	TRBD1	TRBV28	TGTGCCAGCAGCCCGGGACAGGGGTTCATGCCCTTTTCCGGGGAGCTGTTTTTT	CASSPGQGFMPFSGELFF
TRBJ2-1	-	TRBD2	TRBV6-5	TGTGCCAGCAGCGTACTAGCGGGGGGGCTAGATGAGCAGTTCTTC	CASSVLAGGLDEQFF
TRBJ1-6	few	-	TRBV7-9	TGTGCCAGCAGCTTACGGGGATCGGGTAATTCACCCCTCCACTTT	CASSLRGSGNSPLHF
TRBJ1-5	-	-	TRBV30	TGTGCCTGGAGTGTAGGAGGGAGCAATCAGCCCCAGCATTTT	CAWSVGGSNQPQHF
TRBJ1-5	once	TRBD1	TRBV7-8	TGTGCCAGCAGCTCGGACAGGCACAATCAGCCCCAGCATTTT	CASSSDRHNQPQHF
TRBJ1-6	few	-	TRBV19	TGTGCCAGTAGTATCCTAGGGGGTAATTCACCCCTCCACTTT	CASSILGGNSPLHF
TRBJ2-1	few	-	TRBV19	TGTGCCAGTAGTATAAGGAGGGGACCTGAGCAGTTCTTC	CASSIRRGPEQFF
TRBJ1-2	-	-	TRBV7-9	TGTGCCAGCAGCACTGATCCCTATGGCTACACCTTC	CASSTDPYGYTF
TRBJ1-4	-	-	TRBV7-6	TGTGCCAGCAGCTTAAAGGTAGAAACAGGAGGGGAAAAACTGTTTTTT	CASSLKVETGGEKLFF
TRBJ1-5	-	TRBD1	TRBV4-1	TGCGCCAGCAGCCACGGACAGGGGTTACAGCCCCAGCATTTT	CASSHGQGLQPQHF
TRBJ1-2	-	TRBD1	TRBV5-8	TGTGCCAGCAGCCGGACAGGGTCCTATGGCTACACCTTC	CASSRTGSYGYTF
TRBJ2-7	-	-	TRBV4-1	TGCGCCAGCAGCCATAATGACAGGTCGGGCGAGCAGTACTTC	CASSHNDRSGEQYF
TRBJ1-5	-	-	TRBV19	TGTGCCAGTAGTATAGAAATGCGGCCGCCCCAGCATTTT	CASSIEMRPPQHF
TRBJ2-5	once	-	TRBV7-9	TGTGCCAGCAGCCAATTTCAGGGGCGCGCAGAGACCCAGTACTTC	CASSQFQGRAETQYF
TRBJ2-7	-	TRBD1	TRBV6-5	TGTGCCAGCAGTTACGGACAGGGCTCCTACGAGCAGTACTTC	CASSYGQGSYEQYF
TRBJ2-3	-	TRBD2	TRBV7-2	TGTGCCAGCAGCTTAGCTAGCGGGAGGGTAGATACGCAGTATTTT	CASSLASGRVDTQYF
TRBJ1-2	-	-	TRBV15	TGTGCCACCAGCAGAGACAGGGCTAACTATGGCTACACCTTC	CATSRDRANYGYTF
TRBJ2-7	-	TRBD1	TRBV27	TGTGCCAGCAGTTTATACAAGACAGGGACCTACGAGCAGTACTTC	CASSLYKTGTYEQYF
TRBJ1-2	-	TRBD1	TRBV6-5	TGTGCCAGCAGTTCAGGGGGCGCGAACTATGGCTACACCTTC	CASSSGGANYGYTF
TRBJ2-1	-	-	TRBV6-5	TGTGCCACCCGGGGGACCATTGTGGACAATGAGCAGTTCTTC	CATRGTIVDNEQFF
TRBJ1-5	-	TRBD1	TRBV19	TGTGCCAGTAGTATTGGTCCGGGACAGTCTTATAGCAATCAGCCCCAGCATTTT	CASSIGPGQSYSNQPQHF